A single sample is the source of the 25 T cell receptor beta chains below, sequenced in a study of T cell clonality in common variable immunodeficiency. Study-wide points: Common variable immunodeficiency TCR beta sequences reportedly had fewer deletions and N-nucleotide insertions.

Which antigens these TCRs recognize remains unknown. Sequencing used immunoSEQ multiplex PCR; TCRdb keeps in-frame clones, though not all of them. The specimen has about 18,000 clones, none found just once. Input material: peripheral blood mononuclear cells. Receptors were obtained from a human donor with common variable immunodeficiency.

This clone was counted many times. The read terminates 3 residues before the CDR3 end, so the remaining end is supplied by the germline J gene. V usage is TRBV20-1 and J usage is TRBJ2-7, with D maybe TRBD1 (5 bases). The germline gives CDR1 DFQATT, CDR2 SNEGSKA (reference sequence). Trimming pared 0 bases from V and 6 bases from J, leaving 12 bases between. The length of the CDR3 is 13 residues. CDR3 bases read: TGCAGTGCTAGAGAGGGGCTGAAGGGCGAG. Residues: CSAREGLKGE. In full, the CDR3 is CSAREGLKGEQYF.

This clone has at least ten counts. CDR3 in amino acids: CATSRDGRGTDTQYF. The sequenced CDR3 bases are TGTGCCACCAGCAGAGATGGCAGGGGCACAGATACG. The rearrangement joins TRBV15 to TRBJ2-3, with a tentative D call TRBD1 (5 bases). The CDR3 is cut off 3 residues early in the read; its end comes from the germline J gene. Germline loops: CDR1 LNHNV, CDR2 YYDKDF (reference sequence). V was trimmed by 0 bases and J by 1 base, leaving 8 bases between them. The CDR3 is 15 amino acids.

This clone has a handful of counts. Sequencing ends 3 residues short of the CDR3 end; the germline J gene provides the rest. This sequence joins TRBV6-2 or TRBV6-3 and TRBJ2-5; D call uncertain. Germline lookup yields CDR1 MNHEY and CDR2 SVGEGT. CDR3 size: 11 residues. Between the trimmed V and J ends, which lost 4 bases and 5 bases, there was a span of 5 bases. CDR3 bases read: TGTGCCAGCAGTTCTCCGGAGACC. This translates into CASSSPET. The full CDR3 reads CASSSPETQYF.

This clone was detected many times. The CDR3 end falls 3 residues outside the read, so it is completed with the germline J gene. The V gene is TRBV30, the J gene TRBJ2-5; no clear D gene. In germline, CDR1 is GTSNPN, CDR2 SVGIG (reference sequence). Trimming pared 2 bases from V and 0 bases from J, leaving 13 bases between. There are 15 residues in the CDR3. CDR3 DNA, as far as it was read: TGTGCCTGGAGTCGCGGCAACTTAAACCAAGAGACC. Its protein product is CAWSRGNLNQET. The CDR3, in full, reads CAWSRGNLNQETQYF.

This clone was picked up many times. Sequencing ends 3 residues short of the CDR3 end; the germline J gene provides the rest. The rearrangement joins TRBV19 to TRBJ1-2; TRBD1 matches 10 bases. V shed 6 bases, J shed 5 bases, and the junction held 6 bases outside the gene matches. This CDR3 has 14 amino acids. The germline CDR1 and CDR2 sequences are LNHDA and SQIVND (reference sequence). The sequenced part of the CDR3 DNA is TGTGCCAGTAGCTCCCGGACAGGGGGATATGGC. It codes for CASSSRTGGYG. The whole CDR3 protein reads CASSSRTGGYGYTF.

This clone was observed many times. The read finishes 3 residues shy of the CDR3 end, and the germline J gene is used to complete it. This sample also contains other DNA sequences that code for the same CDR3. This chain uses TRBV6-2 or TRBV6-3 with TRBJ2-3, with unresolved D. Trimming cost V 5 bases and J 0 bases, with 9 bases left between them. Germline V lookup: CDR1 MNHEY, CDR2 SVGEGT. The CDR3 covers 14 residues. The CDR3 bases that were read are TGTGCCAGCAGTCGCGCTTCTAGCACAGATACG. Translated, it gives CASSRASSTDT. The whole CDR3 reads CASSRASSTDTQYF.

This clone came up many times. The CDR3 goes on 3 residues after the read ends, and that part is filled in from the germline J gene. V and J are TRBV6-1 and TRBJ1-1, with TRBD1 matching over 11 bases. This CDR3 comprises 14 residues. CDR1 is MNHNS and CDR2 is SASEGT in the germline V gene. After removal of 2 bases from V and 5 bases from J, the junction contained 1 base not matched to a gene. The chain's CDR3 is CASSERDRGTEAFF. The sequenced CDR3 bases are TGTGCCAGCAGTGAAAGGGACAGGGGGACTGAA.

This clone was observed at least ten times. The CDR3 goes on 3 residues after the read ends, and that part is filled in from the germline J gene. The rearrangement joins TRBV11-2 to TRBJ1-4; D is perhaps TRBD1 (5 bases). The CDR3 is 12 amino acids. V lost 8 bases to trimming and J lost 8 bases, with 12 bases between them. Germline loops: CDR1 SGHAT, CDR2 FQNNGV. The DNA read from the CDR3 is TGTGCCAGCTCCCAGGGAAACGAAAAA. Its translation is CASSQGNEK. From start to end, the CDR3 is CASSQGNEKLFF.

On this clone itself: The read ends 3 residues before the CDR3 terminus; that terminus is restored from the germline J gene. V gene TRBV5-5 combines with J gene TRBJ1-1, with 7 bases matching TRBD1. The CDR3 covers 13 residues. V lost 2 bases and J lost 5; bases outside the gene matches: 3. CDR1 is SGHKS, CDR2 YYEKEE, per germline (reference sequence). CDR3 residues: CASSLTGVTEAFF. The part of the CDR3 DNA that was read is TGTGCCAGCAGCTTAACAGGGGTTACTGAA. Combining the CDR3 with reference TRBV5-5 and TRBJ1-1 gives the whole variable domain DAGVTQSPTHLIKTRGQQVTLRCSPISGHKSVSWYQQVLGQGPQFIFQYYEKEERGRGNFPDRFSARQFPNYSSELNVNALLLGDSALYLCASSLTGVTEAFFGQGTRLTVV.

In its sample, this clone was seen many times. The CDR3 extends 3 residues past the end of the read, so its final part is completed from the germline J gene. The V call is TRBV7-3, the J call TRBJ2-7; 12 bases match TRBD2. The CDR3 length is 16 residues. CDR1 is SGHTA, CDR2 FQGTGA, per germline. The V segment lost 5 bases and the J segment 6 bases; nucleotides outside the gene matches: 11. The sequenced CDR3 bases are TGTGCCAGCAGCCGGACTAGCGGGGCGGGGGGTGGCGAG. Its protein product is CASSRTSGAGGGE. The entire CDR3 protein is CASSRTSGAGGGEQYF. Full variable domain (remainder filled in from reference TRBV7-3 and TRBJ2-7): GAGVSQTPSNKVTEKGKYVELRCDPISGHTALYWYRQSLGQGPEFLIYFQGTGAADDSGLPNDRFFAVRPEGSVSTLKIQRTERGDSAVYLCASSRTSGAGGGEQYFGPGTRLTVT.

This clone came up a few times. The read ends 3 residues before the CDR3 terminus; that terminus is restored from the germline J gene. This sequence joins TRBV6-1 and TRBJ1-3; D call uncertain. V was clipped by 1 base and J by 6 bases, with 22 bases between them. The CDR3 has 18 amino acids. Germline V gene data show CDR1 as MNHNS and CDR2 as SASEGT. CDR3 amino acids: CASSEVGGILGSINTIYF. The DNA read from the CDR3 is TGTGCCAGCAGTGAAGTTGGCGGGATCCTAGGCTCTATAAACACC.

This clone was picked up many times. This CDR3 is CSVVTGGRDTEAFF. The CDR3 DNA, read in part, is TGCAGCGTGGTGACAGGGGGCAGGGACACTGAA. The V gene is TRBV29-1, the J gene TRBJ1-1, with TRBD1 matching 10 bases. The CDR3 end is not reached by the read, which stops 3 residues before it; the germline J gene fills it in. CDR3 length: 14 amino acids. V was pared by 6 bases and J by 3 bases, with 7 bases of the junction left unmatched. The germline gives CDR1 SQVTM, CDR2 ANQGSEA. The full variable domain, in which reference TRBV29-1 and TRBJ1-1 provide the parts outside the CDR3, is SAVISQKPSRDICQRGTSLTIQCQVDSQVTMMFWYRQQPGQSLTLIATANQGSEATYESGFVIDKFPISRPNLTFSTLTVSNMSPEDSSIYLCSVVTGGRDTEAFFGQGTRLTVV.

This clone was detected many times. Sequencing ends 3 residues short of the CDR3 end; the germline J gene provides the rest. This rearrangement joins TRBV10-3 to TRBJ1-1, with 8 bases fitting TRBD1. CDR1 is ENHRY, CDR2 SYGVKD, per germline. This CDR3 comprises 14 residues. V shed 5 bases and J 0 bases; nucleotides not matched to a gene: 2. This chain's CDR3 is CAISQGQVNTEAFF. The sequenced part of the CDR3 DNA is TGTGCCATCAGTCAGGGACAGGTGAACACTGAA.

The table lists this clone with many counts. The read gets to within 3 residues of the CDR3 end, and the germline J gene fills in the rest. The V gene is TRBV19, the J gene TRBJ1-1; no clear D gene. Trimming took off 5 bases at V and 1 base at J, with 8 bases between the two ends. Germline CDR1 LNHDA, CDR2 SQIVND (reference sequence). This CDR3 spans 13 amino acids. The CDR3 sequence is CASSLFPNTEAFF. The DNA read from the CDR3 is TGTGCCAGTAGTCTGTTTCCGAACACTGAA.

As regards this clone: The CDR3 extends 3 residues past the end of the read, so its final part is completed from the germline J gene. The V gene is TRBV7-2, the J gene TRBJ1-1, with D maybe TRBD1 (6 bases). The CDR3 sequence is 15 residues long. Germline CDR1 reads SGHTA; CDR2 reads FQGNSA. Trimming cost V 6 bases and J 3 bases, with 17 bases left between them. The chain's CDR3 is CASSFYRAWDTEAFF. The DNA read from the CDR3 is TGTGCCAGCAGTTTCTACAGGGCTTGGGACACTGAA.

This clone was seen repeatedly, ten times or more. The read gets to within 3 residues of the CDR3 end, and the germline J gene fills in the rest. The chain employs TRBV14 and TRBJ1-1; TRBD1 agrees at 9 bases. CDR1 and CDR2 (germline): SGHDN, FVKESK. Unmatched junction bases numbered 6, after V lost 3 bases and J lost 4 bases. This CDR3 is 15 amino acids long. The DNA read from the CDR3 is TGTGCCAGCAGCCAGCGGACAGGGGTGAGCACTGAA. It encodes CASSQRTGVSTE. The CDR3 reads in full as CASSQRTGVSTEAFF. Complete variable domain (other parts from reference TRBV14 and TRBJ1-1): EAGVTQFPSHSVIEKGQTVTLRCDPISGHDNLYWYRRVMGKEIKFLLHFVKESKQDESGMPNNRFLAERTGGTYSTLKVQPAELEDSGVYFCASSQRTGVSTEAFFGQGTRLTVV.

This clone was seen many times. The read terminates 3 residues before the CDR3 end, so the remaining end is supplied by the germline J gene. The chain is built from TRBV20-1 and TRBJ1-2; TRBD1 matches at 9 bases. The CDR3 extends over 14 amino acids. The V gene's germline CDR1 is DFQATT and CDR2 SNEGSKA (reference sequence). CDR3 protein: CSARDTGGEWGYTF. CDR3 bases read: TGCAGTGCTAGAGATACAGGGGGCGAATGGGGC.

This clone was picked up many times. From the germline J gene comes the end of the CDR3, since the read stops 3 residues before it. V usage is TRBV20-1 and J usage is TRBJ2-1; the D gene is possibly TRBD2 (6 bases). CDR1 is DFQATT and CDR2 is SNEGSKA in the germline V gene (reference sequence). This CDR3 spans 12 amino acids. Trimming removed 5 bases from V and 8 bases from J, with 13 bases in between. The CDR3 loop is CSAGTVAYEQFF. The covered CDR3 bases are TGCAGTGCTGGGACTGTAGCCTATGAG.

On this clone itself: Sequencing ends 3 residues short of the CDR3 end; the germline J gene provides the rest. The rearrangement joins TRBV7-9 to TRBJ2-5, with 8 bases matching TRBD1. The CDR3 loop spans 14 amino acids. J lost 2 bases, V lost 3 bases, and 2 bases had no gene match. From germline, CDR1 is SEHNR and CDR2 FQNEAQ (reference sequence). Partial CDR3 DNA: TGTGCCAGCAGCTTTACAGGGGGACAAGAGACC. Translated: CASSFTGGQET. The full-length CDR3 reads as CASSFTGGQETQYF.

This clone was counted between two and nine times. Germline and junction disagree at one end, which may indicate a read error. The read gets to within 3 residues of the CDR3 end, and the germline J gene fills in the rest. The V and J genes are TRBV20-1 and TRBJ2-1, with D tentatively TRBD2 (5 bases). Germline V gene sequence: CDR1 DFQATT, CDR2 SNEGSKA (reference sequence). This CDR3 spans 14 amino acids. CDR3 bases read: TGCAGTGCCAGAGCGGTATCCGACTACAATGAG. Translation gives CSARAVSDYNE. The full CDR3 is CSARAVSDYNEQFF.

This clone showed up just a few times. The CDR3 is cut off 3 residues early in the read; its end comes from the germline J gene. The rearrangement uses TRBV23-1 and TRBJ2-7; possible D gene TRBD1, 5 bases. TRBV23-1 is classed as an ORF, of uncertain function. V lost 0 bases and J lost 6, with 15 bases in between. CDR3 size: 15 residues. This chain's CDR3 is CASSQSGPKSSEQYF. The covered CDR3 bases are TGCGCCAGCAGTCAATCGGGGCCCAAATCGTCCGAG.

This clone came up many times. The DNA ends 3 residues before the CDR3 does, and the rest of the CDR3 is filled in from the germline J gene. The chain joins TRBV18 to TRBJ1-3; D remains ambiguous. This CDR3 is 15 amino acids long. Germline V gene data show CDR1 as KGHSH and CDR2 as LQKENI. V was shortened by 0 bases and J by 0 bases, with 6 bases between the two germline ends. The CDR3 is CASSPPPGSGNTIYF. The sequenced CDR3 bases are TGTGCCAGCTCACCACCGCCAGGCTCTGGAAACACC.

A remark on this clone: A far larger clone is just one base off, so this is likely a read error. The read finishes 3 residues shy of the CDR3 end, and the germline J gene is used to complete it. The V and J genes are TRBV18 and TRBJ1-1; TRBD1 matches at 8 bases. With 3 bases clipped from V and 1 base from J, the junction kept 16 bases outside the gene matches. CDR1 and CDR2 from the germline V gene are KGHSH and LQKENI. The CDR3 spans 19 residues. Here the CDR3 reads CASSPYYRTGKIRNTEAFF. The sequenced CDR3 bases are TGTGCCAGCTCACCCTACTACCGGACAGGGAAAATAAGGAACACTGAA.

Comments on this clone: The read ends 3 residues shy of where the CDR3 ends; the end is completed using the germline J gene. The chain combines TRBV30 with TRBJ1-1, with a tentative D call TRBD1 (6 bases). The V and J ends lost 8 bases and 0 bases respectively, with 10 bases between them. This CDR3 has 12 amino acids. The germline CDR1 and CDR2 sequences are GTSNPN and SVGIG (reference sequence). The part of the CDR3 DNA that was read is TGTGCCCAGGGGCGAATGAACACTGAA. It codes for CAQGRMNTE. The CDR3 in its entirety is CAQGRMNTEAFF. The variable domain in full, completed from reference TRBV30 and TRBJ1-1, reads SQTIHQWPATLVQPVGSPLSLECTVEGTSNPNLYWYRQAAGRGLQLLFYSVGIGQISSEVPQNLSASRPQDRQFILSSKKLLLSDSGFYLCAQGRMNTEAFFGQGTRLTVV.

Concerning this clone: The CDR3 extends 3 residues past the end of the read, so its final part is completed from the germline J gene. This chain uses TRBV18 with TRBJ2-2; the D gene is possibly TRBD1 (5 bases). Trimming stripped 2 bases from V and 4 bases from J, with 11 bases between. The CDR3 is 15 residues long. The germline gives CDR1 KGHSH, CDR2 LQKENI. CDR3 DNA (partial): TGTGCCAGCTCACCAGGGGATGACAGCACCGGGGAG. This gives the protein CASSPGDDSTGE. The whole CDR3 reads CASSPGDDSTGELFF.